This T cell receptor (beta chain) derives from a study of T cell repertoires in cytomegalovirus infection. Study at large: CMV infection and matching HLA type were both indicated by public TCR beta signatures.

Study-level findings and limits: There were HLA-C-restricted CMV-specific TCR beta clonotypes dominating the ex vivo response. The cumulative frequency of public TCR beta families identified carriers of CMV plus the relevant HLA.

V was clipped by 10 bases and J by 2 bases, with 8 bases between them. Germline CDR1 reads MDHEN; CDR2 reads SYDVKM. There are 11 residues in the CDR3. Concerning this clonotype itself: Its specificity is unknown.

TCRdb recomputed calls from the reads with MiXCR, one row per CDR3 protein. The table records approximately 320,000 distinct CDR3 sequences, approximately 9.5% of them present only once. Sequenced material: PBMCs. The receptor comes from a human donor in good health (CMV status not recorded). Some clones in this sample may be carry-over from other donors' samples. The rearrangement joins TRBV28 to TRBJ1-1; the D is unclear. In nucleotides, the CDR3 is TGTGCCACCACCACTAACACTGAAGCTTTCTTT. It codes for CATTTNTEAFF.